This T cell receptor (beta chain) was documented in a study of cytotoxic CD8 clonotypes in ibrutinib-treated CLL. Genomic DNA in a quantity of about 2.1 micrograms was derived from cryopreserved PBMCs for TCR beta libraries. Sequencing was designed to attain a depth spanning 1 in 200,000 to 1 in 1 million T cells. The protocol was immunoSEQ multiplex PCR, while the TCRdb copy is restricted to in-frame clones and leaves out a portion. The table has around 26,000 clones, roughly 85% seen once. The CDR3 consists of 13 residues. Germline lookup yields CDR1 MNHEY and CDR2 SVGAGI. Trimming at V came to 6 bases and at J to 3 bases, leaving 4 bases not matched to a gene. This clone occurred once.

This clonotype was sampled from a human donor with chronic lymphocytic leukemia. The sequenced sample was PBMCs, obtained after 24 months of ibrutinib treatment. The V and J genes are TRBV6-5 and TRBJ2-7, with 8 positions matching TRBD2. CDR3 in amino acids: CASRRGGNYEQYF. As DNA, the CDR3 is TGTGCCAGCAGGCGCGGGGGGAACTACGAGCAGTACTTC.